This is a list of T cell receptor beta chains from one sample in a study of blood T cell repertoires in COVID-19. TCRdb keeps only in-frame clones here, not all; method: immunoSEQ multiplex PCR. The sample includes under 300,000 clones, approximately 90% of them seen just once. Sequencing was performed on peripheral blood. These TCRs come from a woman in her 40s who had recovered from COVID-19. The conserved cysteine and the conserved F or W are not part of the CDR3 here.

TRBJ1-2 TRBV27 ASSSQGIYGYT
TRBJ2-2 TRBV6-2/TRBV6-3 ASSPSPTGSHGELF
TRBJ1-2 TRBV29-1 SVSPAGVDGYT
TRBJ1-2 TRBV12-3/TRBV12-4 ASSLDRDYGYT
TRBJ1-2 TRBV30 AWRRGTGGYGYT
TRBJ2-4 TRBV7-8 ASSGVGQKNIQY
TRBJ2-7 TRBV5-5 ASSLTGPEQY
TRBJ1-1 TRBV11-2 ASSLERGTEAF
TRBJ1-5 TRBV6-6 ASSYSTGNSNQPQH
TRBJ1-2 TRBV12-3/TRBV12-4 ASSSKGNGYT
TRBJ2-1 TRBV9 ASSELQGVGNEQF
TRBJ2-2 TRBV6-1 ASSERGGGNTGELF
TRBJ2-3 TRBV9 ASSAPTSFGNTDTQY
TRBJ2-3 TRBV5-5 ASSSNRGITDTQY
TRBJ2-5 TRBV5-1 ASSLELAGGQETQY
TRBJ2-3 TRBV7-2 ASSLGVRTSGDRKY
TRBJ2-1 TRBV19 ASTATGGSYNEQF
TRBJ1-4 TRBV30 AWSDGAVEKLF
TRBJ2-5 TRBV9 ASGAGSETQY
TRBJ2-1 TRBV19 ASSLPIVNEQF
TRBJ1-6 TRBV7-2 ASSLSSRQGYSYNSPLH
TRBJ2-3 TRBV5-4 ASSPKERGGKYTDTQY
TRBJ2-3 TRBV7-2 ASSFGREQY
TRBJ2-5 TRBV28 ASSLTRGYQETQY